These 16 T cell receptor beta chains were all obtained from the same sample, sequenced in a study of blood T cell repertoires in COVID-19. Profiling relied on immunoSEQ multiplex PCR, and the TCRdb table lists in-frame clones only, not all of them. The sample consists of 95,000 to 150,000 clones, 85% of them appearing once. The sequenced material came from peripheral blood. The receptor set was obtained from a woman older than 75 with acute or convalescent COVID-19.

The chain has TRBV19 and TRBJ1-5; D is unresolved. V lost 8 bases to trimming and J lost 9 bases, with 8 bases between them. The CDR3 consists of 10 residues. Germline CDR1 and CDR2: LNHDA and SQIVND (reference sequence). This CDR3 reads CASGSGPQHF. CDR3 nucleotide sequence: TGTGCCAGTGGCTCTGGGCCCCAGCATTTT.

The V and J genes are TRBV5-1 and TRBJ1-1; D is perhaps TRBD1 (5 bases). Germline CDR1 and CDR2: SGHRS and YFSETQ. The CDR3 is made up of 12 amino acids. V shed 3 bases and J shed 5 bases, with 8 bases lying between them. CDR3 in DNA: TGCGCCAGCAGCTCAGGGAGGACTGAAGCTTTCTTT. Its translation: CASSSGRTEAFF.

The V gene is TRBV7-2, the J gene TRBJ2-3, with D possibly matching TRBD1 (6 bases). The length of the CDR3 is 16 residues. V was shortened by 6 bases and J by 2 bases, with 18 bases between the two germline ends. Germline CDR1 is SGHTA and CDR2 is FQGNSA. The CDR3 here is CASRKQGPLITDTQYF. Here the CDR3 DNA reads TGTGCCAGCAGGAAACAGGGTCCCCTCATCACAGATACGCAGTATTTT.

This sequence joins TRBV4-1 and TRBJ2-5; 7 bases agree with TRBD2. CDR1 is MGHRA, CDR2 YSYEKL, per germline. This CDR3 spans 16 amino acids. V shed 1 base, J shed 7 bases, and the junction held 12 bases outside the gene matches. DNA for the CDR3: TGCGCCAGCAGCCAAGTGTTACGGCAGCGGGGTGGGACCCAGTACTTC. This codes for CASSQVLRQRGGTQYF.

The J gene is TRBJ2-3, the V gene TRBV7-8; D gene ambiguous. There are 15 residues in the CDR3. V shed 3 bases and J shed 5 bases, with 15 bases lying between them. Germline V gene data show CDR1 as SGHVS and CDR2 as FQNEAQ. The DNA for the CDR3 is TGTGCCAGCAGCTTCCTGCGGTGGGTCGTAGATACGCAGTATTTT. Protein product: CASSFLRWVVDTQYF. Filled out from reference TRBV7-8 and TRBJ2-3, the complete variable domain reads GAGVSQSPRYKVAKRGQDVALRCDPISGHVSLFWYQQALGQGPEFLTYFQNEAQLDKSGLPSDRFFAERPEGSVSTLKIQRTQQEDSAVYLCASSFLRWVVDTQYFGPGTRLTVL.

The V and J genes are TRBV2 and TRBJ2-1, with a possible D match to TRBD2 (7 bases). CDR3 length: 16 residues. Between the trimmed V and J ends, which lost 4 bases and 5 bases, there was a span of 18 bases. CDR1 and CDR2 (germline): SNHLY, FYNNEI. This chain's CDR3 is CASSVDGGARNNEQFF. The CDR3 DNA follows: TGTGCCAGCAGTGTGGATGGGGGGGCCAGGAACAATGAGCAGTTCTTC.

The gene calls are TRBV5-1 and TRBJ2-1; tentative D call: TRBD1 (5 bases). V was shortened by 0 bases and J by 0 bases, with 7 bases between the two germline ends. The CDR3 is 15 residues long. Germline CDR1 reads SGHRS; CDR2 reads YFSETQ. The CDR3 sequence: CASSLVQGSYNEQFF. The CDR3 DNA sequence: TGCGCCAGCAGCTTGGTCCAGGGCTCCTACAATGAGCAGTTCTTC.

In its sample, this clone was seen a few times. The rearrangement joins TRBV7-3 to TRBJ2-1, with TRBD2 matching 10 bases. In germline, CDR1 is SGHTA, CDR2 FQGTGA. This CDR3 is 15 amino acids long. The V segment lost 3 bases and the J segment 9 bases; nucleotides outside the gene matches: 8. CDR3 sequence (DNA): TGTGCCAGCAGCTTCAGCGGGGGGGCCGAAGGTGAGCAGTTCTTC. This gives the protein CASSFSGGAEGEQFF.

The table lists this clone with a count of one. This chain's CDR3 is CATSRDRPGRGEQFF. The CDR3 DNA reads as TGTGCCACCAGCAGAGATCGGCCAGGGAGGGGTGAGCAGTTCTTC. The rearrangement joins TRBV15 to TRBJ2-1; 7 bases are shared with TRBD2. Germline lookup yields CDR1 LNHNV and CDR2 YYDKDF (reference sequence). Germline trimming cut 0 bases from V and 9 bases from J; bases unmatched to any gene: 8. CDR3 size: 15 residues.

The chain recombines TRBV6-6 with TRBJ1-1, with a tentative D call TRBD1 (6 bases). Germline V gene sequence: CDR1 MNHNY, CDR2 SVGAGI (reference sequence). CDR3 length: 14 residues. V was clipped by 2 bases and J by 5 bases, with 12 bases between them. CDR3 loop: CASSYRGAGTEAFF. DNA of the CDR3: TGTGCCAGCAGTTACCGGGGGGCAGGGACTGAAGCTTTCTTT.

This chain uses TRBV5-1 with TRBJ2-4; possibly TRBD1 for D (6 bases). Trimming stripped 4 bases from V and 6 bases from J, with 14 bases between. Looked up from germline, CDR1 is SGHRS and CDR2 is YFSETQ. The length of the CDR3 is 14 residues. The CDR3 bases are TGCGCCAGCAGCCGCGCCGGACAGAGAAACATTCAGTACTTC. Protein: CASSRAGQRNIQYF.

The gene calls are TRBV6-5 and TRBJ1-2, with TRBD1 matching over 9 bases. V lost 6 bases and J lost 4; bases outside the gene matches: 9. This CDR3 is 15 amino acids long. CDR1 is MNHEY and CDR2 is SVGAGI in the germline V gene. For the CDR3, the DNA is TGTGCCAGCAGCTTCCCGGGACAGGGTACCTATGGCTACACCTTC. The encoded protein is CASSFPGQGTYGYTF.

The chain has TRBV19 and TRBJ1-1; TRBD1 matches at 7 bases. Per germline, CDR1 LNHDA and CDR2 SQIVND (reference sequence). The length of the CDR3 is 13 residues. J was trimmed by 4 bases and V by 5 bases; bases with no gene match: 4. The CDR3 region has the DNA TGTGCCAGTAGTGTGACAGGGTTCACTGAAGCTTTCTTT. This codes for CASSVTGFTEAFF.

V gene TRBV7-2 combines with J gene TRBJ1-1; TRBD1 might be the D (5 bases). Germline assignment: CDR1 SGHTA and CDR2 FQGNSA. The CDR3 is made up of 15 amino acids. V lost 5 bases and J 4 bases, leaving 17 bases between the germline ends. CDR3 loop: CASSPVAGGITEAFF. CDR3 nucleotides: TGTGCCAGCAGCCCTGTTGCGGGGGGGATCACTGAAGCTTTCTTT.

V and J are TRBV15 and TRBJ2-5; 8 bases align to TRBD1. The CDR3 totals 15 residues. The germline gives CDR1 LNHNV, CDR2 YYDKDF (reference sequence). The J segment lost 1 base and the V segment lost 2 bases, leaving 3 bases of the junction unmatched. CDR3 amino acids: CATSRTTGGQETQYF. CDR3 coding DNA: TGTGCCACCAGCAGAACTACAGGGGGCCAAGAGACCCAGTACTTC.

The chain uses TRBV19 and TRBJ1-6; 10 positions agree with TRBD1. J was trimmed by 9 bases and V by 4 bases; bases with no gene match: 3. The CDR3 is 14 residues long. Germline CDR1 LNHDA, CDR2 SQIVND (reference sequence). The CDR3 region is CASSTRDRGSPLHF. DNA of the CDR3: TGTGCCAGTAGTACACGGGACAGGGGTTCACCCCTCCACTTT.